This paragraph reports one T cell receptor beta chain. This record belongs to a study of T cells after yellow fever vaccination. The CDR3 length is 15 residues. V dropped 6 bases and J dropped 3; count of bases not matched to a gene: 6. Germline V lookup: CDR1 MNHEY, CDR2 SVGAGI. TCRdb independently ran MiXCR on the 5' RACE reads; one entry per CDR3 protein. The sample has about 130,000 distinct CDR3 sequences, 8% to 10% seen once. V gene TRBV6-5 combines with J gene TRBJ2-5; 11 bases align to TRBD2. The receptor comes from a man in his late teens or twenties who received the YFV17D yellow fever vaccine. The sample in question was CD8+ T cells sorted from PBMCs, obtained on the day of the yellow fever booster vaccination. In DNA form, the CDR3 reads TGTGCCAGCAGCCCTATACTAGCGGGGGAAGAGACCCAGTACTTC. The encoded protein is CASSPILAGEETQYF.